Listed below are T cell receptor beta chains from one sample, sequenced in a study of T-cell reconstitution after alpha-beta-depleted transplantation in children. A single record per CDR3 protein comes from TCRdb applying MiXCR to the PCR reads. The data contain about 250,000 distinct CDR3 sequences, about 24% of them seen just once; the ten biggest clones take up 4.8%. The sample consisted of PBMCs, mostly from graft donor cells, taken 360 days after TCRalphabeta/CD19-depleted stem cell transplant. Every receptor here comes from a female patient aged 2-10 years who had a stem cell transplant for congenital amegakaryocytic thrombocytopenia, so the T cells may come from the graft donor. CDR3s include the opening cysteine and the closing phenylalanine or tryptophan. Each record gives: J gene, D gene, clone size, V gene, CDR3 protein, CDR3 DNA. The D gene is left open where the match is weak. Size is omitted from some rows. Given values are once, few, many or a class for expanded clones.

j_gene: TRBJ2-5
d_gene: NA
abundance: NA
v_gene: TRBV4-1
CDR3aa: CASSQESGGPRSETQYF
CDR3nt: TGCGCCAGCAGCCAAGAATCCGGAGGGCCGCGGTCCGAGACCCAGTACTTC

j_gene: TRBJ1-6
d_gene: TRBD1
abundance: once
v_gene: TRBV9
CDR3aa: CASSVEGGGNSPLHF
CDR3nt: TGTGCCAGCAGCGTAGAAGGGGGCGGGAATTCACCCCTCCACTTT

j_gene: TRBJ2-2
d_gene: NA
abundance: NA
v_gene: TRBV6-2/TRBV6-3
CDR3aa: CASSSYVQQGRDTGELFF
CDR3nt: TGTGCCAGCAGCTCGTACGTCCAACAGGGTAGAGACACCGGGGAGCTGTTTTTT

j_gene: TRBJ2-5
d_gene: NA
abundance: NA
v_gene: TRBV20-1
CDR3aa: CRALGGETQYF
CDR3nt: TGCAGAGCCTTAGGGGGAGAGACCCAGTACTTC

j_gene: TRBJ1-6
d_gene: TRBD1
abundance: few
v_gene: TRBV30
CDR3aa: CAWSVQGADSPLHF
CDR3nt: TGTGCCTGGAGTGTACAGGGGGCTGACTCACCCCTCCACTTT

j_gene: TRBJ2-3
d_gene: NA
abundance: NA
v_gene: TRBV20-1
CDR3aa: CSAVGTAGASTDTQYF
CDR3nt: TGCAGTGCTGTGGGTACGGCGGGGGCTAGCACAGATACGCAGTATTTT

j_gene: TRBJ1-3
d_gene: TRBD1
abundance: many
v_gene: TRBV28
CDR3aa: CASSFDRDSSGNTIYF
CDR3nt: TGTGCCAGCAGTTTTGACAGGGACAGCTCTGGAAACACCATATATTTT

j_gene: TRBJ2-6
d_gene: NA
abundance: few
v_gene: TRBV4-2
CDR3aa: CASSQGLQSSGANVLTF
CDR3nt: TGTGCCAGCAGCCAAGGGCTCCAGTCCTCTGGGGCCAACGTCCTGACTTTC

j_gene: TRBJ2-7
d_gene: NA
abundance: NA
v_gene: TRBV21-1
CDR3aa: CASSRRTGGDEQYF
CDR3nt: TGTGCCAGCAGCAGACGGACAGGGGGCGACGAGCAGTACTTC

j_gene: TRBJ2-1
d_gene: TRBD2
abundance: NA
v_gene: TRBV19
CDR3aa: CACATSGISYNEQFF
CDR3nt: TGTGCCTGCGCGACTAGCGGGATCTCCTACAATGAGCAGTTCTTC

j_gene: TRBJ2-7
d_gene: TRBD2
abundance: NA
v_gene: TRBV15
CDR3aa: CATSRDHTSGLYEQYF
CDR3nt: TGTGCCACCAGCAGAGATCATACTAGCGGCTTATACGAGCAGTACTTC

j_gene: TRBJ1-1
d_gene: NA
abundance: few
v_gene: TRBV2
CDR3aa: CASTPEGGPTEAFF
CDR3nt: TGTGCCAGCACCCCGGAGGGGGGGCCCACTGAAGCTTTCTTT

j_gene: TRBJ2-7
d_gene: TRBD2
abundance: NA
v_gene: TRBV6-5
CDR3aa: CASSYGLAGGTYEQYF
CDR3nt: TGTGCCAGCAGTTACGGACTAGCGGGAGGTACATACGAGCAGTACTTC

j_gene: TRBJ1-6
d_gene: NA
abundance: few
v_gene: TRBV12-3/TRBV12-4
CDR3aa: CASSLPRVNSPLHF
CDR3nt: TGTGCCAGCAGTTTGCCCAGGGTGAATTCACCCCTCCACTTT

j_gene: TRBJ2-7
d_gene: TRBD2
abundance: few
v_gene: TRBV20-1
CDR3aa: CSARSGGFHEQYF
CDR3nt: TGCAGTGCTAGGTCGGGGGGGTTCCACGAGCAGTACTTC

j_gene: TRBJ1-1
d_gene: TRBD1
abundance: NA
v_gene: TRBV6-1
CDR3aa: CASSTRDRVHTEAFF
CDR3nt: TGTGCCAGCAGTACACGGGACAGGGTTCACACTGAAGCTTTCTTT

j_gene: TRBJ2-2
d_gene: NA
abundance: NA
v_gene: TRBV20-1
CDR3aa: CSARDAGHLNTGELFF
CDR3nt: TGCAGTGCTAGAGATGCCGGACACTTGAACACCGGGGAGCTGTTTTTT

j_gene: TRBJ2-3
d_gene: TRBD2
abundance: few
v_gene: TRBV9
CDR3aa: CASSPRLARTDTQYF
CDR3nt: TGTGCCAGCAGCCCGAGACTAGCGCGTACAGATACGCAGTATTTT

j_gene: TRBJ2-7
d_gene: NA
abundance: NA
v_gene: TRBV11-2
CDR3aa: CASSLEGPVNYEQYF
CDR3nt: TGTGCCAGCAGCTTAGAGGGCCCAGTCAACTACGAGCAGTACTTC

j_gene: TRBJ2-1
d_gene: TRBD2
abundance: NA
v_gene: TRBV11-3
CDR3aa: CASSLGLASGAEQFF
CDR3nt: TGTGCCAGCAGCCTGGGACTAGCGTCCGGCGCGGAGCAGTTCTTC

j_gene: TRBJ2-2
d_gene: NA
abundance: few
v_gene: TRBV20-1
CDR3aa: CSARESATGELFF
CDR3nt: TGCAGTGCTAGAGAGTCGGCCACCGGGGAGCTGTTTTTT

j_gene: TRBJ2-1
d_gene: TRBD1
abundance: few
v_gene: TRBV6-4
CDR3aa: CASSYAGTGPYNEQFF
CDR3nt: TGTGCCAGCAGTTATGCCGGGACAGGGCCATACAATGAGCAGTTCTTC

j_gene: TRBJ2-1
d_gene: NA
abundance: NA
v_gene: TRBV9
CDR3aa: CASGAEVRGEQFF
CDR3nt: TGTGCCAGCGGGGCGGAGGTGCGCGGGGAGCAGTTCTTC

j_gene: TRBJ2-1
d_gene: NA
abundance: NA
v_gene: TRBV12-3/TRBV12-4
CDR3aa: CASSLALISYNEQFF
CDR3nt: TGTGCCAGCAGTTTGGCCCTGATCTCCTACAATGAGCAGTTCTTC

j_gene: TRBJ2-2
d_gene: NA
abundance: NA
v_gene: TRBV2
CDR3aa: CASRHEGSTGELFF
CDR3nt: TGTGCCAGCAGGCACGAAGGGTCCACCGGGGAGCTGTTTTTT

j_gene: TRBJ2-2
d_gene: NA
abundance: NA
v_gene: TRBV10-2
CDR3aa: CASSRLGDNTGELFF
CDR3nt: TGCGCCAGCAGTAGGCTCGGGGACAACACCGGGGAGCTGTTTTTT

j_gene: TRBJ1-4
d_gene: NA
abundance: few
v_gene: TRBV4-2
CDR3aa: CASSQGLRTTNEKLFF
CDR3nt: TGTGCCAGCAGCCAAGGCCTCAGGACAACTAATGAAAAACTGTTTTTT

j_gene: TRBJ2-2
d_gene: TRBD2
abundance: few
v_gene: TRBV12-3/TRBV12-4
CDR3aa: CASSPGTSGANTGELFF
CDR3nt: TGTGCCAGCAGTCCAGGGACTAGCGGCGCGAACACCGGGGAGCTGTTTTTT

j_gene: TRBJ2-1
d_gene: NA
abundance: NA
v_gene: TRBV12-3/TRBV12-4
CDR3aa: CASSSLVRPYNEQFF
CDR3nt: TGTGCCAGCAGTTCCCTTGTCCGTCCGTACAATGAGCAGTTCTTC

j_gene: TRBJ1-5
d_gene: TRBD1
abundance: many
v_gene: TRBV12-3/TRBV12-4
CDR3aa: CASSPQGLQPQHF
CDR3nt: TGTGCCAGCAGTCCACAGGGGCTTCAGCCCCAGCATTTT

j_gene: TRBJ2-1
d_gene: TRBD2
abundance: NA
v_gene: TRBV12-3/TRBV12-4
CDR3aa: CASSSYSGRGDNEQFF
CDR3nt: TGTGCCAGCAGTTCCTATAGCGGGAGGGGAGACAATGAGCAGTTCTTC

j_gene: TRBJ2-2
d_gene: TRBD2
abundance: NA
v_gene: TRBV3-1
CDR3aa: CASSDTTSVRTGELFF
CDR3nt: TGTGCCAGCAGCGACACCACTAGCGTACGCACCGGGGAGCTGTTTTTT

j_gene: TRBJ2-3
d_gene: NA
abundance: NA
v_gene: TRBV5-1
CDR3aa: CASSLGVVTDTQYF
CDR3nt: TGCGCCAGCAGCCTTGGGGTAGTCACAGATACGCAGTATTTT

j_gene: TRBJ2-5
d_gene: TRBD2
abundance: NA
v_gene: TRBV12-3/TRBV12-4
CDR3aa: CASSSLAGGRETQYF
CDR3nt: TGTGCCAGCAGTTCCCTAGCGGGGGGGCGAGAGACCCAGTACTTC

j_gene: TRBJ2-1
d_gene: TRBD2
abundance: few
v_gene: TRBV10-3
CDR3aa: CAISGTSGSYNEQFF
CDR3nt: TGTGCCATCAGTGGAACTAGCGGGTCCTACAATGAGCAGTTCTTC

j_gene: TRBJ1-2
d_gene: NA
abundance: NA
v_gene: TRBV28
CDR3aa: CASSLSSSYGYTF
CDR3nt: TGTGCCAGCAGTTTATCAAGTAGCTATGGCTACACCTTC

j_gene: TRBJ2-2
d_gene: NA
abundance: NA
v_gene: TRBV7-2
CDR3aa: CASSSGGFELFF
CDR3nt: TGTGCCAGCAGCTCAGGAGGCTTCGAGCTGTTTTTT

j_gene: TRBJ1-2
d_gene: NA
abundance: NA
v_gene: TRBV6-1
CDR3aa: CASSPSGPETGYTF
CDR3nt: TGTGCCAGCAGTCCCTCCGGGCCCGAGACTGGCTACACCTTC

j_gene: TRBJ2-1
d_gene: NA
abundance: NA
v_gene: TRBV7-3
CDR3aa: CASSLLSSTYNEQFF
CDR3nt: TGTGCCAGCAGCTTATTGTCTAGCACCTACAATGAGCAGTTCTTC

j_gene: TRBJ2-1
d_gene: TRBD1
abundance: NA
v_gene: TRBV7-9
CDR3aa: CASSHRDRGVDEQFF
CDR3nt: TGTGCCAGCAGCCACCGGGACAGGGGGGTCGATGAGCAGTTCTTC

j_gene: TRBJ2-1
d_gene: NA
abundance: NA
v_gene: TRBV4-1
CDR3aa: CASSPEGGRGLQFF
CDR3nt: TGCGCCAGCAGCCCAGAGGGTGGTAGGGGACTTCAGTTCTTC

j_gene: TRBJ2-1
d_gene: TRBD2
abundance: once
v_gene: TRBV5-1
CDR3aa: CASSLRPLAGAYNEQFF
CDR3nt: TGCGCCAGCAGCTTGCGCCCACTAGCGGGGGCGTACAATGAGCAGTTCTTC

j_gene: TRBJ2-2
d_gene: NA
abundance: NA
v_gene: TRBV10-3
CDR3aa: CAISDSNLNTGELFF
CDR3nt: TGTGCCATCAGTGATTCGAACCTTAACACCGGGGAGCTGTTTTTT

j_gene: TRBJ2-7
d_gene: TRBD2
abundance: few
v_gene: TRBV20-1
CDR3aa: CSAQAGGGGVAEQYF
CDR3nt: TGCAGTGCTCAAGCGGGGGGCGGGGGCGTGGCCGAGCAGTACTTC

j_gene: TRBJ1-1
d_gene: NA
abundance: NA
v_gene: TRBV7-2
CDR3aa: CASSFRDGDTEAFF
CDR3nt: TGTGCCAGCAGCTTCCGGGACGGTGACACTGAAGCTTTCTTT

j_gene: TRBJ2-3
d_gene: NA
abundance: NA
v_gene: TRBV5-1
CDR3aa: CASSLWGGRDTDTQYF
CDR3nt: TGCGCCAGCAGCCTTTGGGGGGGGCGCGATACAGATACGCAGTATTTT

j_gene: TRBJ2-1
d_gene: NA
abundance: many
v_gene: TRBV4-1
CDR3aa: CASSPGFWSSNEQFF
CDR3nt: TGCGCCAGCAGCCCAGGGTTTTGGAGTTCCAATGAGCAGTTCTTC

j_gene: TRBJ2-2
d_gene: TRBD1
abundance: many
v_gene: TRBV12-3/TRBV12-4
CDR3aa: CASSPTGGAGNTGELFF
CDR3nt: TGTGCCAGCAGTCCCACAGGGGGAGCTGGGAACACCGGGGAGCTGTTTTTT

j_gene: TRBJ1-1
d_gene: NA
abundance: NA
v_gene: TRBV6-5
CDR3aa: CASHSLRHREDDTEAFF
CDR3nt: TGTGCCAGTCACAGCCTTCGACACAGGGAGGATGACACTGAAGCTTTCTTT

j_gene: TRBJ2-3
d_gene: NA
abundance: few
v_gene: TRBV2
CDR3aa: CASSVRGQGNTQYF
CDR3nt: TGTGCCAGCAGTGTCAGGGGCCAAGGGAATACGCAGTATTTT

j_gene: TRBJ2-7
d_gene: TRBD2
abundance: few
v_gene: TRBV19
CDR3aa: CASSPASGSRNEQYF
CDR3nt: TGTGCCAGTAGTCCTGCTAGCGGGAGTAGAAACGAGCAGTACTTC

j_gene: TRBJ2-1
d_gene: TRBD2
abundance: NA
v_gene: TRBV6-4
CDR3aa: CASSQGTSGRNEQFF
CDR3nt: TGTGCCAGCAGTCAAGGGACTAGCGGCCGCAATGAGCAGTTCTTC

j_gene: TRBJ2-7
d_gene: TRBD1
abundance: NA
v_gene: TRBV11-2
CDR3aa: CASSLDVWDRGGREQYF
CDR3nt: TGTGCCAGCAGCTTAGATGTATGGGACAGGGGAGGCCGCGAGCAGTACTTC

j_gene: TRBJ2-2
d_gene: NA
abundance: few
v_gene: TRBV2
CDR3aa: CASSPTWVLNTGELFF
CDR3nt: TGTGCCAGCAGTCCCACGTGGGTTTTAAACACCGGGGAGCTGTTTTTT

j_gene: TRBJ2-2
d_gene: NA
abundance: NA
v_gene: TRBV4-1
CDR3aa: CASSQSVFTGELFF
CDR3nt: TGCGCCAGCAGCCAAAGTGTTTTTACCGGGGAGCTGTTTTTT